This T cell receptor (beta chain) was captured by sequencing in a study of Ad26.COV2.S vaccination and SARS-CoV-2 variants. Study in general: In the COV1001 trial, the donor was in the Ad26.COV2.S arm.

The V gene lost 7 bases and the J gene lost 6 bases, with 11 bases spanning the gap. There are 11 residues in the CDR3. Germline CDR1 is SGHTS and CDR2 is YDEGEE. The treatment: around 19 received Ad26.COV2.S at low or high dose, single or two shots; about 5 received placebo; per-sample allocation not given. The samples date from day 63 after the first vaccine or placebo injection. Only in-frame clones appear in the TCRdb table, and some are missing; sequencing was by immunoSEQ multiplex PCR. In the table there are approximately 280,000 clones, 80% to 90% of which are singletons. This clonotype was obtained from a person between 18 and 65 years old who received the Ad26.COV2.S COVID-19 vaccine or a placebo. The chain carries TRBV5-8 and TRBJ2-7; maybe TRBD1 (6 bases). The input for sequencing was peripheral blood, taken in a trial of Ad26.COV2.S vaccine versus placebo. The CDR3 spells CASQYRVEQYF. In DNA, the CDR3 is TGTGCCAGCCAATACAGGGTCGAGCAGTACTTC.